What follows describes a single T cell receptor (beta chain). Its antigen is undetermined. The CDR3 runs to 13 residues. This entry comes from a study of Ad26.COV2.S vaccination and SARS-CoV-2 variants. Study-level background: The vaccine Ad26.COV2.S was put into the muscle once, or twice with 56 days between. General study results and limits: Breadth measured for non-spike TCRs was similar across vaccine and placebo recipients.

The treatment denotes: some 19 received Ad26.COV2.S at low or high dose, single or two shots; about 5 received placebo; per-sample allocation not given. Sampling happened 63 days after the first vaccine or placebo injection. Data came from immunoSEQ multiplex PCR; TCRdb stores just in-frame clones and leaves some out. The sample lists a few hundred thousand clones, 70% to 90% seen once, with roughly 3% in the top ten. The TCR comes from a person between 18 and 59 years old who received the Ad26.COV2.S COVID-19 vaccine or a placebo. The sequences come from peripheral blood, collected in a trial of Ad26.COV2.S vaccine versus placebo. This chain connects TRBV1 to TRBJ1-2. TRBV1 is marked as a pseudogene. The CDR3 bases are TGCACCAGCAGCCCCCGGGCAAAGAATGGCTACACCTTC. Translated: CTSSPRAKNGYTF.